The text below deals with one TCR beta chain. PCR used 60 Vbeta primers and 13 Jbeta primers. Using immunoSEQ multiplex PCR, the repertoire was profiled, and TCRdb retains in-frame clones only, with some absent. The sample records over 75,000 clones, almost 80% being singletons. This sample is drawn from a study of cytomegalovirus exposure and HLA in healthy donors. The overall study: The roughly 120 million unique TCR beta sequences, from about 170 million T cells, were found by an earlier analysis.

Germline V gene lookup returns CDR1 MNHEY and CDR2 SVGAGI. Trimming took off 6 bases at V and 4 bases at J, with 15 bases between the two ends. CDR3 length: 14 amino acids. Sequencing was done on a sample of PBMCs. The V and J genes are TRBV6-5 and TRBJ1-2, with D possibly matching TRBD1 (6 bases). The receptor was derived from a female donor in good health and CMV-seronegative. The CDR3 DNA reads as TGTGCCAGCAGAGACCCGGGACACCTCTATGGCTACACCTTC. It translates to CASRDPGHLYGYTF.